The rows below give T cell receptor beta chains drawn from one sample of a study of blood T cell repertoires in COVID-19. The repertoire was sequenced with immunoSEQ multiplex PCR; TCRdb's copy has only in-frame clones and lacks some. The sample includes about 68,000 clones, less than 90% of them seen just once. Sequencing was done on a sample of peripheral blood. The origin of the receptors is a man aged 45 to 65 with active COVID-19. Both conserved end residues are part of each CDR3. A D gene is named only where the DNA matches it firmly. Clone size is given for some rows only: seen once, a few or many times, or a class if the clone is expanded.

J: TRBJ2-1
D: TRBD2
size: few
V: TRBV19
DNA: TGTGCCAGTAACCCCTCCCTAGCGGGGGGCCGTCATGAGCAGTTCTTC
CDR3: CASNPSLAGGRHEQFF

J: TRBJ1-1
D: NA
size: NA
V: TRBV12-3/TRBV12-4
DNA: TGTGCCAGCAGTTTGCGGGATTCTGAAGCTTTCTTT
CDR3: CASSLRDSEAFF

J: TRBJ1-5
D: TRBD1
size: NA
V: TRBV11-2
DNA: TGTGCCAGCAGCTTGGACAGGGATGATCAGCCCCAGCATTTT
CDR3: CASSLDRDDQPQHF

J: TRBJ1-5
D: NA
size: few
V: TRBV10-1
DNA: TGCGCCAGCAGTGAGAAGGGGAACAGGGTGGGCAATCAGCCCCAGCATTTT
CDR3: CASSEKGNRVGNQPQHF

J: TRBJ2-1
D: TRBD2
size: NA
V: TRBV7-9
DNA: TGTGCCAGCAGTCAGGGAGCGGGGGGCGAGCAGTTCTTC
CDR3: CASSQGAGGEQFF

J: TRBJ2-1
D: TRBD2
size: NA
V: TRBV7-8
DNA: TGTGCCAGCAGCGGACTAGCGGGGGGACTCTACAATGAGCAGTTCTTC
CDR3: CASSGLAGGLYNEQFF

J: TRBJ2-3
D: TRBD1
size: NA
V: TRBV5-1
DNA: TGCGCCAGCAGCTTAGACAGGGCCCCAGATACGCAGTATTTT
CDR3: CASSLDRAPDTQYF

J: TRBJ2-7
D: TRBD1
size: once
V: TRBV3-1/TRBV3-2
DNA: TGTGCCAGCAGCCACGAACATGGAACCTTCTGGCAGGGGGCTGGCGAGCAGTACTTC
CDR3: CASSHEHGTFWQGAGEQYF

J: TRBJ2-3
D: NA
size: NA
V: TRBV5-1
DNA: TGCGCCAGCAGCTTGGAAAAGCCCACAGATACGCAGTATTTT
CDR3: CASSLEKPTDTQYF

J: TRBJ2-1
D: NA
size: NA
V: TRBV19
DNA: TGTGCCAGTAGTCCCCAAACTTCCGCCTACAATGAGCAGTTCTTC
CDR3: CASSPQTSAYNEQFF

J: TRBJ2-7
D: NA
size: NA
V: TRBV7-2
DNA: TGTGCCAGCAGCTTAGTCCCCTCGCGCGAGGGCTACGAGCAGTACTTC
CDR3: CASSLVPSREGYEQYF